These T cell receptor beta chains were read from a single sample in a study of shared T cell receptors in the human thymus. Profiled with immunoSEQ multiplex PCR; TCRdb holds only in-frame clones, not every one. The repertoire includes 600,000 to 900,000 clones, approximately 83% of them detected once, and around 0.0094% sits in the top ten. The same data also contributed to another study, on human thymus T cells.

The sequenced sample consisted of thymocytes. These receptors originate from a girl under two years old with a congenital heart defect. The CDR3 runs from the conserved cysteine through the conserved F or W. Each record gives: D gene, clone size, J gene, V gene, CDR3 DNA, CDR3 protein. A D gene is named only where the DNA matches it firmly. Clone size, where shown, is once, few, many, or a class for clones that have expanded.

TRBD2	NA	TRBJ2-1	TRBV6-4	TGTGCCAGCAGTGACAGAGCGGGGGGCAGCAATGAGCAGTTCTTC	CASSDRAGGSNEQFF
TRBD1	NA	TRBJ2-7	TRBV28	TGTGCCAGCAGTACACTCGGGACAGGGGGCTCCTACGAGCAGTACTTC	CASSTLGTGGSYEQYF
TRBD1	NA	TRBJ1-1	TRBV4-1	TGCGCCAGCAGCCGAATTGGGACAGTGAACACTGAAGCTTTCTTT	CASSRIGTVNTEAFF
NA	NA	TRBJ1-4	TRBV5-5	TGTGCCAGCGGCAGGTTACCTAATGAAAAACTGTTTTTT	CASGRLPNEKLFF
TRBD1	NA	TRBJ1-1	TRBV4-2	TGTGCCAGCAGCCAGGTGCCGGGACAGGGGATGATAGGGAACACTGAAGCTTTCTTT	CASSQVPGQGMIGNTEAFF
NA	NA	TRBJ2-3	TRBV5-1	TGCGCCAGCAGCTTGGGCCTAGCCTCAGATACGCAGTATTTT	CASSLGLASDTQYF
NA	NA	TRBJ1-6	TRBV10-3	TGTGCCATCAGTTTCCGGGACACTGATTCACCCCTCCACTTT	CAISFRDTDSPLHF
TRBD1	NA	TRBJ1-5	TRBV19	TGTGCCAGTAGTGGGCAGGGGGAGGGCAATCAGCCCCAGCATTTT	CASSGQGEGNQPQHF
NA	NA	TRBJ1-2	TRBV9	TGTGCCAGCAGCTTCACAGGAAAGTCTGGAGGGTATGGCTACACCTTC	CASSFTGKSGGYGYTF
TRBD1	NA	TRBJ1-2	TRBV5-1	TGCGCCAGCAGCTCCGGGACAGAGCGAGCCGATAACTATGGCTACACCTTC	CASSSGTERADNYGYTF
NA	few	TRBJ2-2	TRBV5-1	TGCGCCAGCAGACTCAATACACGGGGGACCGGGGAGCTGTTTTTT	CASRLNTRGTGELFF
NA	few	TRBJ1-2	TRBV5-6	TGTGCCAGCAGCTTGGGACAGTCAAACTATGGCTACACCTTC	CASSLGQSNYGYTF
NA	NA	TRBJ2-7	TRBV12-1	TGTGCCAGCAGCCACCTGCGGATGCTAGGCGAGCAGTACTTC	CASSHLRMLGEQYF
NA	NA	TRBJ2-7	TRBV5-1	TGCGCCAGCAGCTTGGAGGGGGAGGGCGATACAACCTACGAGCAGTACTTC	CASSLEGEGDTTYEQYF
NA	NA	TRBJ2-2	TRBV5-1	TGCGCCAGCAGCCAGGGGGGCCCAGTCAGCGGGTCCGGGGAGCTGTTTTTT	CASSQGGPVSGSGELFF
TRBD1	few	TRBJ1-1	TRBV5-6	TGTGCCAGCAGCTTGCGGGACAGGGGACGGACTGAAGCTTTCTTT	CASSLRDRGRTEAFF
NA	NA	TRBJ1-1	TRBV6-6	TGTGCCAGCACCGTAACAGGGTTGAGGGAAACTTTCTTT	CASTVTGLRETFF
NA	NA	TRBJ1-5	TRBV5-5	TGTGCCAGCAGCTTGGCCGCGGTATGGGTTAGCAATCAGCCCCAGCATTTT	CASSLAAVWVSNQPQHF
NA	NA	TRBJ1-4	TRBV15	TGTGCCACCAGCAGAGATCGGTACGCTGAAAAACTGTTTTTT	CATSRDRYAEKLFF
TRBD2	NA	TRBJ2-1	TRBV7-2	TGTGCCAGCAGCTTAGTGATTAGCGGGGGCTACAATGAGCAGTTCTTC	CASSLVISGGYNEQFF
TRBD1	NA	TRBJ1-6	TRBV12-5	TGTGCTAGTGGTTTGTACAGGGGTGGATCCTATAATTCACCCCTCCACTTT	CASGLYRGGSYNSPLHF
NA	NA	TRBJ2-5	TRBV6-1	TGTGCCAGCAATGAGAAGACAGTCGGTCGTATGGAGACCCAGTACTTC	CASNEKTVGRMETQYF
TRBD1	NA	TRBJ2-5	TRBV6-7	TGTGCCAGCAGTTACTCGCGACAGGGTGGTGAGACCCAGTACTTC	CASSYSRQGGETQYF
TRBD2	NA	TRBJ2-1	TRBV4-1	TGCGCCAGCAGCCAAGGTCGTAGCGGGGGGGAGAGGCGGAATGAGCAGTTCTTC	CASSQGRSGGERRNEQFF
NA	NA	TRBJ2-7	TRBV28	TGTGCCAGCAGTTTAACCCTCGGGCAGGGTAAACACGAGCAGTACTTC	CASSLTLGQGKHEQYF
NA	NA	TRBJ1-2	TRBV5-1	TGCGCCAGCAGCTTGGAGACAGGAGTCTATGGCTACACCTTC	CASSLETGVYGYTF
NA	NA	TRBJ1-1	TRBV19	TGTGCCAGTAGTATGGGGGGGTATATCATGAACACTGAAGCTTTCTTT	CASSMGGYIMNTEAFF
TRBD1	NA	TRBJ1-2	TRBV6-5	TGTGCCAGCAGCTCAAAAACCTGGACAGGGGATGGCTACACCTTC	CASSSKTWTGDGYTF
NA	NA	TRBJ1-6	TRBV12-5	TGTGCTAGTGGTTTGTGGATTAGGGGGGGGTCCTATAATTCACCCCTCCACTTT	CASGLWIRGGSYNSPLHF
TRBD1	NA	TRBJ1-2	TRBV14	TGTGCCAGCAGCCAAGTAGGACAGGGGATCTATGGCTACACCTTC	CASSQVGQGIYGYTF
NA	NA	TRBJ1-1	TRBV4-3	TGCGCCAGCAGCCAAGAGGTTGGTGGTCAGGGTAATCGGATGAACACTGAAGCTTTCTTT	CASSQEVGGQGNRMNTEAFF
TRBD1	NA	TRBJ1-5	TRBV2	TGTGCCAGCAGTAAGCCGGGACAGGGTATCAGCAATCAGCCCCAGCATTTT	CASSKPGQGISNQPQHF
TRBD1	NA	TRBJ1-3	TRBV30	TGTGCCTGGAGTGTGCCCGGACAGGGGGCGCATGGATCTGGAAACACCATATATTTT	CAWSVPGQGAHGSGNTIYF
TRBD2	NA	TRBJ2-2	TRBV9	TGTGCCAGCAGCGCTAGCGGGGGCCCCACCGGGGAGCTGTTTTTT	CASSASGGPTGELFF
TRBD1	NA	TRBJ2-7	TRBV19	TGTGCCAGTAGTATACGGGGCCTTGGGGGACAGGGAGTTGCCTACGAGCAGTACTTC	CASSIRGLGGQGVAYEQYF
TRBD2	NA	TRBJ2-3	TRBV27	TGTGCCAGCAGTGGAACTAGCGGCCCAGATACGCAGTATTTT	CASSGTSGPDTQYF
NA	NA	TRBJ2-1	TRBV4-3	TGCGCCAGCAGCCAAAACGGGGGGCCGTCCTACAATGAGCAGTTCTTC	CASSQNGGPSYNEQFF
TRBD1	NA	TRBJ1-1	TRBV19	TGTGCCAGTAGTGGACAGGAAAAGTACACTGAAGCTTTCTTT	CASSGQEKYTEAFF
TRBD1	NA	TRBJ1-1	TRBV19	TGTGCCACACAAGGGGGCAGGGCCAACACTGAAGCTTTCTTT	CATQGGRANTEAFF
TRBD1	NA	TRBJ1-1	TRBV27	TGTGCCAGCAGTTTATCGAGGGGGACAGGGTCGGGCACTGAAGCTTTCTTT	CASSLSRGTGSGTEAFF
NA	NA	TRBJ1-1	TRBV11-2	TGTGCCAGCAGCTTGCTAAGTCCTGTGAACACTGAAGCTTTCTTT	CASSLLSPVNTEAFF
TRBD1	NA	TRBJ2-7	TRBV5-1	TGCGCCAGCAGCTTGGGGGACAGGGGATTCTACGAGCAGTACTTC	CASSLGDRGFYEQYF
TRBD2	NA	TRBJ2-2	TRBV4-3	TGCGCCAGCAGCCACGACGGGGGGGTGAACACCGGGGAGCTGTTTTTT	CASSHDGGVNTGELFF
TRBD2	NA	TRBJ2-1	TRBV4-3	TGCGCCAGCAGCCAAGGCCACGGGGGGGGCAACAATGAGCAGTTCTTC	CASSQGHGGGNNEQFF
NA	NA	TRBJ1-2	TRBV5-1	TGCGCCAGCAGCCATATCGGAGGCCCTCTCTATGGCTACACCTTC	CASSHIGGPLYGYTF
TRBD2	NA	TRBJ2-7	TRBV4-1	TGCGCCAGCAGCCAAGATATCCGGGTAGCGGGGGTCTACGAGCAGTACTTC	CASSQDIRVAGVYEQYF